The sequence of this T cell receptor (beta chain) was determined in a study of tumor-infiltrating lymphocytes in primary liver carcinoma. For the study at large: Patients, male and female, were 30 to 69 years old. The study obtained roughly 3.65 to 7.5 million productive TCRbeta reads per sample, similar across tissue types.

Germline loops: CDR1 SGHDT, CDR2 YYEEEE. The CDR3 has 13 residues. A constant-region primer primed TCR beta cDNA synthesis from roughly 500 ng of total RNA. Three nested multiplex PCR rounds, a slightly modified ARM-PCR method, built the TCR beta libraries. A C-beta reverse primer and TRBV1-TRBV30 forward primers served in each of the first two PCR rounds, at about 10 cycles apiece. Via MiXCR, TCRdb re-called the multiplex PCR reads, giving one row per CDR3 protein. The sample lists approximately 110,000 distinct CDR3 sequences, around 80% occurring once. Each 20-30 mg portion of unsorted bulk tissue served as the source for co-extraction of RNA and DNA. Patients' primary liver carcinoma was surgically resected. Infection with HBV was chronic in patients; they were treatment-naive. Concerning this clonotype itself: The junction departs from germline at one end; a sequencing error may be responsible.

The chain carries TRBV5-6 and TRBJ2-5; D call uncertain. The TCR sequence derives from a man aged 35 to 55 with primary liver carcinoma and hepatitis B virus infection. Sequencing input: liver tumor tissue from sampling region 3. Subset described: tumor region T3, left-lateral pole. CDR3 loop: CASKWWDQETQYF. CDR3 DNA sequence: TGTGCTAGCAAATGGTGGGACCAAGAGACCCAGTACTTC.